This entry is about one T cell receptor beta chain. Sequence at one end of the junction differs from germline and may be a read error. This entry comes from a study of T cells in Graves' hyperthyroidism and ophthalmopathy. The CDR3 regions of TCR beta were amplified from RNA transcripts. RT-PCR in the first round (using the HTBI primer set) targeted the TCR CDR3. Using its own MiXCR run on the multiplex PCR reads, TCRdb lists one record per CDR3 protein. The sample yields about 360,000 distinct CDR3 sequences, about 19% seen once. Germline CDR1 reads SGHRS; CDR2 reads YFSETQ. This CDR3 has 16 amino acids.

The chain links TRBV5-1 to TRBJ1-2, with a weak D call TRBD1 (5 bases). This TCR was recovered from a young woman with Graves' hyperthyroidism. Sequenced input: blood. CDR3: CASSLALGVENYGYTF. CDR3 nucleotide sequence: TGCGCCAGCAGCTTGGCCTTAGGGGTCGAGAACTATGGTTACACCTTC.